The source of this T cell receptor (beta chain) is a study of graft-versus-host responses after intestinal transplantation. Study as a whole: Among the recipients, transplants were multivisceral, liver-intestinal, or isolated intestinal. The recipients all started with anti-thymocyte globulin induction and then took tacrolimus and steroids for about 3 years.

The table lists this clone with a few counts. The antigen is not known. With V trimmed by 7 bases and J by 7 bases, 10 bases remained unmatched. CDR3 length: 15 residues. Germline V gene sequence: CDR1 MDHEN, CDR2 SYDVKM. Measured with immunoSEQ multiplex PCR; TCRdb has only the in-frame clones, and not every one. The sample carries 70,000 or so clones, 84% recorded once. Study-wide findings and caveats: Present in recipient marrow, GvH clones included some that appeared first in ileum or blood. Allograft clonal ratios (graft-versus-host to host-versus-graft) were high in patients who had graft-donor T cell macrochimerism.

This TCR came from a human donor who was the organ donor for an intestinal transplant. The specimen comprised unstimulated CD4+ T cells sorted from spleen or lymph node cells, sampled before transplant. This rearrangement joins TRBV28 to TRBJ1-6; 7 nucleotides align to TRBD1. CDR3 region: CASTVGGQLNSPLHF. The DNA of the CDR3 is TGTGCCAGCACTGTGGGGGGACAGTTAAATTCACCCCTCCACTTT.